This is a list of T cell receptor beta chains from one sample in a study of T cell changes during pregnancy in multiple sclerosis. Only in-frame clones appear in the TCRdb table, and some are missing; sequencing was by immunoSEQ multiplex PCR. The profile shows about 77,000 clones, around 89% of them singletons. Sequenced here: peripheral blood, sampled before pregnancy. These receptors came from a female donor with multiple sclerosis, enrolled in a pregnancy study. The CDR3 runs from the conserved cysteine through the conserved F or W. Each record gives: V gene, J gene, clone size, D gene, CDR3 DNA, CDR3 protein. A D gene is named only where the DNA matches it firmly. The size field is filled for only some rows; it gives once, few, many or a size class.

TRBV6-6	TRBJ2-5	NA	TRBD2	TGTGCCAGCACCACCCGGGGGAGCGGGGTCCCGAGCCAGTACTTC	CASTTRGSGVPSQYF
TRBV12-5	TRBJ2-2	NA	TRBD1	TGTGCTAGTGGTCCCCCCCGACAGGGTAGGGTCGGGGAGCTGTTTTTT	CASGPPRQGRVGELFF
TRBV27	TRBJ1-2	NA	NA	TGTGCCAGCCCAGGCTCCAATGGCTACACCTTC	CASPGSNGYTF
TRBV5-1	TRBJ1-3	NA	NA	TGCGCCAGCAGCTCGCCGGCGGGGGACTTCTCTGGAAACACCATATATTTT	CASSSPAGDFSGNTIYF
TRBV7-3	TRBJ1-2	NA	NA	TGTGCCAGCAGCTTAGGGCGGGGGTTGATATCGGACTACACCTTC	CASSLGRGLISDYTF
TRBV7-6	TRBJ2-3	NA	NA	TGTGCCAGCAGCTTAGCATCCACGGTGAGCACAGATACGCAGTATTTT	CASSLASTVSTDTQYF
TRBV7-2	TRBJ1-6	NA	NA	TGTGCCAGCAGCCTTACAGGGAGGGGCGGTTCACCCCTCCACTTT	CASSLTGRGGSPLHF
TRBV6-6	TRBJ2-1	NA	TRBD1	TGTGCCAGCAGTTTGACAGGGTCGGCCTACAATGAGCAGTTCTTC	CASSLTGSAYNEQFF
TRBV10-3	TRBJ1-1	NA	NA	TGTGCCATCAGCCAGATACAGGGTGGGCGGACTGAAGCTTTCTTT	CAISQIQGGRTEAFF
TRBV27	TRBJ1-3	NA	NA	TGTGCCAGCAGTCCGGCAGGCGGAAACACCATATATTTT	CASSPAGGNTIYF
TRBV7-3	TRBJ2-3	NA	TRBD2	TGTGCCAGCAGCTCGGGACTAGCGACAGATACGCAGTATTTT	CASSSGLATDTQYF
TRBV5-1	TRBJ2-5	NA	TRBD1	TGCGCCAGCAGCCCGGACAGGGCGTACCAAGAGACCCAGTACTTC	CASSPDRAYQETQYF
TRBV10-3	TRBJ2-2	NA	NA	TGTGCCATCAGTGAGTACCAAACTAGCACCGGGGAGCTGTTTTTT	CAISEYQTSTGELFF
TRBV7-8	TRBJ2-2	NA	TRBD2	TGTGCCAGCAACCTTAGCGGGGGGAACACCGGGGAGCTGTTTTTT	CASNLSGGNTGELFF
TRBV2	TRBJ1-6	NA	NA	TGTGCCAGCAGGGATGGACAGCCGAATTCACCCCTCCACTTT	CASRDGQPNSPLHF
TRBV2	TRBJ1-4	NA	NA	TGTGCCAGCACAGGGGATAATGAAAAACTGTTTTTT	CASTGDNEKLFF
TRBV18	TRBJ2-7	NA	NA	TGTGCCAGCTCACCACCACAGGGGGGGAAGCAGTACTTC	CASSPPQGGKQYF
TRBV6-5	TRBJ1-2	few	TRBD1	TGTGCCACGGGTCAGGGGGGATGGGGCTACACCTTC	CATGQGGWGYTF
TRBV19	TRBJ1-5	NA	NA	TGTGCCAGTAGTATGTCTAGTGGGCGGGCCTATCAGCCCCAGCATTTT	CASSMSSGRAYQPQHF
TRBV9	TRBJ2-1	NA	TRBD2	TGTGCCAGCAGCGTTAGCGGGGGCGGGTACAATGAGCAGTTCTTC	CASSVSGGGYNEQFF
TRBV7-3	TRBJ1-1	NA	NA	TGTGCCAGCAGCTTCTTGGGGCACTCGTTCCGGGACAAATTCACTGAAGCTTTCTTT	CASSFLGHSFRDKFTEAFF
TRBV11-2	TRBJ1-1	NA	NA	TGTGCCAGCAGCTTAGCCCGAGACAGGAAACTGGACTTGAACACTGAAGCTTTCTTT	CASSLARDRKLDLNTEAFF
TRBV30	TRBJ1-2	NA	NA	TGTGCCTGGAGTGGGGGGAGGGGTCGTGGCTACACCTTC	CAWSGGRGRGYTF
TRBV7-3	TRBJ2-1	NA	TRBD2	TGTGCCAGCAGCTTATGGGGGGAGGGTGAGCAGTTCTTC	CASSLWGEGEQFF
TRBV13	TRBJ1-6	NA	NA	TGTGCCAGCAGCTTAGGCCGTCGAGGAGGATATAATTCACCCCTCCACTTT	CASSLGRRGGYNSPLHF
TRBV7-3	TRBJ2-1	NA	NA	TGTGCCAGCAGCTTAAGGGGGCAGTATAATGAGCAGTTCTTC	CASSLRGQYNEQFF
TRBV27	TRBJ1-2	NA	TRBD1	TGTGCCAGCAGCCCTTACTCAGGGGGCGATAACTATGGCTACACCTTC	CASSPYSGGDNYGYTF
TRBV6-1	TRBJ1-6	NA	NA	TGTGCCAGCATAGCTGTGAGAGATTCACCCCTCCACTTT	CASIAVRDSPLHF
TRBV15	TRBJ2-7	NA	NA	TGTGCCACCAGCAGAGACAGGGGCCCGTACGAGCAGTACTTC	CATSRDRGPYEQYF
TRBV7-3	TRBJ2-3	NA	NA	TGTGCCAGCAGCTACCAGAAAGGCACAGATACGCAGTATTTT	CASSYQKGTDTQYF
TRBV12-2	TRBJ1-1	NA	NA	TGTGCAAGTCCCGGGGGGGGTAAGGGCACTGAAGCTTTCTTT	CASPGGGKGTEAFF
TRBV5-6	TRBJ1-3	NA	NA	TGTGCCAGCAGGTTACTCTCTGGAAACACCATATATTTT	CASRLLSGNTIYF
TRBV5-1	TRBJ2-5	NA	TRBD2	TGCGCCAGCAGCGCCGTCGGGACTAGCCAAGAGACCCAGTACTTC	CASSAVGTSQETQYF
TRBV11-2	TRBJ2-2	NA	NA	TGTGCCAGCAGCTTTCCATCCGGGGGTGGGGAGCTGTTTTTT	CASSFPSGGGELFF
TRBV2	TRBJ1-5	once	NA	TGTGCCAGCAGAAGAAGGGGGTATAGCAATCAGCCCCAGCATTTT	CASRRRGYSNQPQHF
TRBV10-3	TRBJ2-3	once	TRBD1	TGTGCCATCAGTGGCGAAGGGGGCGTCGTTGGTACGCAGTATTTT	CAISGEGGVVGTQYF
TRBV11-3	TRBJ2-2	NA	TRBD1	TGTGCCAGCAGCCCTCCTCAGTGGACAGGGAACACCGGGGAGCTGTTTTTT	CASSPPQWTGNTGELFF
TRBV2	TRBJ2-7	NA	TRBD2	TGTGCCAGCAGTGTCCGCCGGGAGGTCGAGCAGTACTTC	CASSVRREVEQYF
TRBV6-5	TRBJ1-1	NA	TRBD1	TGTGCCAGCAGTTACCGGATACAGGGGGATACTGAAGCTTTCTTT	CASSYRIQGDTEAFF
TRBV27	TRBJ2-7	NA	NA	TGTGCCAGCGAGAGGCGTGTCCAGGGGTATACTTACTACGAGCAGTACTTC	CASERRVQGYTYYEQYF
TRBV19	TRBJ1-1	NA	NA	TGTGCCAGTAATGGGGCGGCGAGCACTGAAGCTTTCTTT	CASNGAASTEAFF
TRBV5-4	TRBJ2-7	NA	TRBD1	TGTGCCAGCAGCGACAGGGCCTACGAGCAGTACTTC	CASSDRAYEQYF
TRBV4-1	TRBJ2-3	NA	NA	TGCGCCAGCAGCCAAGAGCGGACAGATACGCAGTATTTT	CASSQERTDTQYF
TRBV9	TRBJ2-1	NA	NA	TGTGCCAGCAGCGTAGCTTGGGGCGGAAAATATAATGAGCAGTTCTTC	CASSVAWGGKYNEQFF
TRBV7-8	TRBJ1-1	NA	NA	TGTGCCAGCAGCCTCGACTCGGGCACTGAAGCTTTCTTT	CASSLDSGTEAFF
TRBV4-1	TRBJ1-5	NA	NA	TGCGCCAGCAGCCAAGATGGAGGGGCCCTCCCAAATCAGCCCCAGCATTTT	CASSQDGGALPNQPQHF
TRBV2	TRBJ1-1	NA	NA	TGTGCCAGCAGTTCACACCGGGACACCTATGCGACACTCATGAACACTGAAGCTTTCTTT	CASSSHRDTYATLMNTEAFF
TRBV14	TRBJ2-7	NA	TRBD1	TGTGCCAGCAGCCAAGACAGGGGGCTCGGCGAGCAGTACTTC	CASSQDRGLGEQYF
TRBV15	TRBJ2-7	once	NA	TGTGCCACCAGCAGGTACCAGACCTACGAGCAGTACTTC	CATSRYQTYEQYF
TRBV27	TRBJ1-2	NA	TRBD1	TGTGCCAGAGGGACAGGGAGCACGAAAAATGGCTACACCTTC	CARGTGSTKNGYTF
TRBV4-3	TRBJ1-1	NA	TRBD1	TGCGCCAGCAGCCAAGACGCCACAGGGGTCGACACTGAAGCTTTCTTT	CASSQDATGVDTEAFF
TRBV5-4	TRBJ2-1	NA	TRBD1	TGTGCCAGCAGCGAAAAGACAGGGGGCTCTTACAATGAGCAGTTCTTC	CASSEKTGGSYNEQFF
TRBV5-4	TRBJ1-1	NA	NA	TGTGCCAGCAGCTTGGCCGGGGGACTGAACACTGAAGCTTTCTTT	CASSLAGGLNTEAFF
TRBV5-8	TRBJ1-2	NA	TRBD1	TGTGCCAGCAGCACCTCGGGACAGAGTTTAGGGGGGTATGGCTACACCTTC	CASSTSGQSLGGYGYTF
TRBV5-6	TRBJ1-1	NA	NA	TGTGCCAGCAGCTTCAAAATGAGTGAAGCCATGAACACTGAAGCTTTCTTT	CASSFKMSEAMNTEAFF
TRBV11-3	TRBJ2-5	NA	NA	TGTGCCAGCAGCTTAGGTGGCAGGGTTGAAGAGACCCAGTACTTC	CASSLGGRVEETQYF
TRBV10-1	TRBJ1-1	NA	NA	TGCGCCAGTTCAAAAACGCCCAGTGACACTGAAGCTTTCTTT	CASSKTPSDTEAFF
TRBV5-1	TRBJ2-1	NA	TRBD1	TGCGCCAGCAGTCCCGGGACAGGGGACAATGAGCAGTTCTTC	CASSPGTGDNEQFF
TRBV7-9	TRBJ2-5	NA	TRBD2	TGTGCCAGCAGCTTCTCGGGCGGGGGGGCTCCCCCAGAGACCCAGTACTTC	CASSFSGGGAPPETQYF
TRBV29-1	TRBJ2-5	NA	NA	TGCAGCGTTGAAGCCCGAGGACAGCGGCAAGAGACCCAGTACTTC	CSVEARGQRQETQYF